This T cell receptor beta chain was sequenced for a study of response to subunit inactivated influenza vaccine (dated 2018 in TCRdb). Background for the entire study: Deep quantitative profiling of the T cell receptor repertoire was used in the study to follow responses to a trivalent subunit inactivated influenza vaccine. The full study reports these points: It was suggested by the authors that each seasonal influenza vaccination may recruit only a limited number of new T cells.

A remark on this clonotype: The clone's antigen remains unknown. The input lacks base qualities; no much larger clone sits a single base away.

Library prep was done by RT-PCR. The instrument was an Illumina HiSeq 2500. TCRdb applied fastp at Q25 and MiXCR to the public reads, then kept only in-frame beta chains. Each record represents a unique CDR3 protein, reported with the most common genes and DNA among its rows. The sample table holds 430,000 or so distinct CDR3 sequences, of which 9.5% to 12% were seen once. The biggest ten clones account for over 9.5% of the sample. Taken with the paper, the label for time point translates to: 45 days after influenza vaccine administration. V gives up 5 bases and J gives up 5 bases, and the segment between their germline ends measures 12 bases. The germline V gene specifies ENHRY as CDR1 and SYGVKD as CDR2. Inclusive of the bounding cysteine and phenylalanine, the CDR3 is 13 residues long. The read is trimmed to its CDR3 DNA, 39 bases read in frame from base 1.

The clonotype was recovered from a man in his fifties who received an inactivated influenza vaccine. Donor details come from another sample of the same person, matched by shared clones. The V and J segments used are TRBV10-3 and TRBJ1-1; no D segment can be confidently identified. Sequencing was performed on PBMCs from blood, taken 35 to 45 days after vaccination. The CDR3 in this case is CAISSAEGTEAFF. The nucleotides read TGTGCCATCAGTTCAGCCGAGGGAACTGAAGCTTTCTTT.